This entry lists 16 T cell receptor beta chains sequenced from one sample in a study of cytomegalovirus exposure and HLA in healthy donors. PCR involved 60 Vbeta and 13 Jbeta primers. Generated by immunoSEQ multiplex PCR, the TCRdb table keeps only in-frame clones and is missing some. The sample consists of some 150,000 clones, around 80% of them appearing once. Sequencing was carried out using PBMCs. The origin of the receptors is a man under 40 in good health and CMV-seronegative.

The chain couples TRBV6-5 to TRBJ2-7; D gene unclear. The CDR3 runs 14 residues. Germline V lookup: CDR1 MNHEY, CDR2 SVGAGI. Deletions cut 7 bases from V and 6 bases from J, with 19 bases between. CDR3 coding DNA: TGTGCCAGCAATTCTGGGCACCCCCTCGGCGAGCAGTACTTC. It yields the protein CASNSGHPLGEQYF.

This chain joins TRBV5-4 and TRBJ1-1; 7 bases agree with TRBD1. Germline CDR1 and CDR2: SGHNT and YYREEE (reference sequence). This CDR3 contains 13 residues. V lost 7 bases and J lost 11; bases outside the gene matches: 14. The CDR3 sequence: CASGPTGSAWAFF. The DNA of the CDR3 is TGTGCCAGCGGCCCGACAGGGAGCGCATGGGCTTTCTTT.

The count of this clone is one. V usage is TRBV7-8 and J usage is TRBJ1-2; D might be TRBD1 (5 bases). V lost 5 bases and J 2 bases, leaving 15 bases between the germline ends. Germline V CDR1 and CDR2: SGHVS, FQNEAQ. The CDR3 totals 15 residues. CDR3 DNA: TGTGCCAGCAGCCCCGGGGGAGACCCGAACTATGGCTACACCTTC. It encodes CASSPGGDPNYGYTF.

V is TRBV7-9 and J is TRBJ2-3; TRBD1 agrees at 7 bases. Germline V lookup: CDR1 SEHNR, CDR2 FQNEAQ (reference sequence). Trimming cost V 2 bases and J 2 bases; bases outside gene matches: 7. The CDR3 is 16 amino acids. The CDR3 spells CASSLTGQIITDTQYF. The CDR3 nucleotides are TGTGCCAGCAGCTTAACGGGACAGATCATCACAGATACGCAGTATTTT.

The rearrangement uses TRBV28 and TRBJ1-3; D unclear. Looked up from germline, CDR1 is MDHEN and CDR2 is SYDVKM. The V gene lost 3 bases and the J gene lost 2 bases, with 11 bases spanning the gap. The CDR3 spans 15 residues. The DNA of the CDR3 is TGTGCCAGCAGTTTTGTTGGGCGAGCTGGAAACACCATATATTTT. Its translation is CASSFVGRAGNTIYF.

Worth noting for this clone: At the DNA level, this CDR3 is encoded by other sequences in the same sample as well. CDR3 bases: TGTGCCAGCAGCCGCGAGGGAGCCAGCAATCAGCCCCAGCATTTT. It translates to CASSREGASNQPQHF. V usage is TRBV7-9 and J usage is TRBJ1-5; D is unresolved. This CDR3 is 15 amino acids long. Germline assignment: CDR1 SEHNR and CDR2 FQNEAQ (reference sequence). The ends were cut back, 5 bases at V and 1 base at J, with 12 bases in the middle. Full variable domain (outside the CDR3, taken from reference TRBV7-9 and TRBJ1-5): DTGVSQNPRHKITKRGQNVTFRCDPISEHNRLYWYRQTLGQGPEFLTYFQNEAQLEKSRLLSDRFSAERPKGSFSTLEIQRTEQGDSAMYLCASSREGASNQPQHFGDGTRLSIL.

The gene calls are TRBV29-1 and TRBJ1-1; maybe TRBD1 (5 bases). CDR1 is SQVTM and CDR2 is ANQGSEA in the germline V gene. The CDR3 consists of 14 residues. Trimming took 0 bases from V and 6 from J, leaving 14 bases between them. As DNA, the CDR3 is TGCAGCGTTGAAGACCAGGGAAAGGGCGCTGAAGCTTTCTTT. Translation gives CSVEDQGKGAEAFF.

Only one count was recorded for this clone. V is TRBV11-3 and J is TRBJ2-3, with unresolved D. Germline values: CDR1 SGHNT, CDR2 YENEEA. V shed 5 bases and J shed 6 bases, with 15 bases lying between them. This CDR3 spans 14 amino acids. The CDR3 DNA reads as TGTGCCAGCAGCCCCAGACTCGGTGTGGATACGCAGTATTTT. Its protein product is CASSPRLGVDTQYF.

This clone has a handful of counts. Distinct nucleotide sequences in the sample also encode this CDR3. The chain is built from TRBV28 and TRBJ2-7; no clear D gene. The CDR3 covers 11 residues. Per the germline V gene, CDR1 is MDHEN and CDR2 is SYDVKM. The germline V and J ends were trimmed by 4 bases and 1 base, with 2 bases remaining between them. The CDR3 loop is CASSSSYEQYF. The DNA of the CDR3 is TGTGCCAGCAGTTCATCCTACGAGCAGTACTTC.

In its sample, this clone was seen once. This rearrangement joins TRBV28 to TRBJ1-5; D may be TRBD1 (5 bases). V was shortened by 3 bases and J by 4 bases, with 13 bases between the two germline ends. Germline CDR1 MDHEN, CDR2 SYDVKM. CDR3 length equals 15 residues. The CDR3 DNA reads TGTGCCAGCAGTTTTCGAACAGGTAGGAATCAGCCCCAGCATTTT. This sequence encodes CASSFRTGRNQPQHF.

The chain combines TRBV18 with TRBJ1-2, with D possibly matching TRBD1 (5 bases). Trimming took off 1 base at V and 4 bases at J, with 16 bases between the two ends. The CDR3 has 16 residues. Germline CDR1 KGHSH, CDR2 LQKENI. The chain's CDR3 is CASSPRQGDRVYGYTF. CDR3 DNA sequence: TGTGCCAGCTCACCACGGCAGGGCGATAGGGTCTATGGCTACACCTTC.

This clone appeared a single time. The V gene is TRBV27, the J gene TRBJ2-5, with a possible D match to TRBD2 (5 bases). The J call may be in error: the DNA end matches TRBJ2-7 better. Per germline, CDR1 MNHEY and CDR2 SMNVEV (reference sequence). This CDR3 contains 15 residues. The CDR3 bases are TGTGCCAGCAGTTTTGTCCTAGCCCTCTCCTACGAGCAGTACTTC. Translating gives CASSFVLALSYEQYF.

The V call is TRBV5-5, the J call TRBJ1-1, with D possibly being TRBD1 (5 bases). The germline V gene encodes CDR1 SGHKS and CDR2 YYEKEE (reference sequence). Trimming took off 2 bases at V and 2 bases at J, with 10 bases between the two ends. The CDR3 is 14 residues long. CDR3 protein: CASSFITGNTEAFF. CDR3 DNA: TGTGCCAGCAGCTTTATTACAGGTAACACTGAAGCTTTCTTT.

Note on this clone: The same CDR3 also results from other DNA sequences found in this sample. The J gene is TRBJ1-2, the V gene TRBV29-1; D perhaps matches TRBD1 (6 bases). Germline CDR1 and CDR2: SQVTM and ANQGSEA. The V end was cut by 4 bases, the J end by 5 bases, with 8 bases between. The CDR3 loop spans 11 amino acids. CDR3: CSVVTGYGYTF. As DNA, the CDR3 is TGCAGCGTTGTGACAGGTTATGGCTACACCTTC.

This chain connects TRBV20-1 to TRBJ2-1; tentative D call: TRBD2 (6 bases). Germline V gene data show CDR1 as DFQATT and CDR2 as SNEGSKA (reference sequence). Trimming left V 7 bases short and J 7 bases short, with 11 bases between. The CDR3 totals 11 residues. CDR3 DNA sequence: TGCAGTGTCGAGGGGAGGAATGAGCAGTTCTTC. This encodes CSVEGRNEQFF.

The chain combines TRBV6-5 with TRBJ2-1, with 12 nucleotides matching TRBD2. The germline V gene encodes CDR1 MNHEY and CDR2 SVGAGI. The CDR3 is made up of 14 amino acids. V was pared by 10 bases and J by 4 bases, with 5 bases of the junction left unmatched. The CDR3 loop reads CATLGLAGYNEQFF. The CDR3, as DNA: TGTGCCACCCTCGGACTAGCGGGGTACAATGAGCAGTTCTTC.